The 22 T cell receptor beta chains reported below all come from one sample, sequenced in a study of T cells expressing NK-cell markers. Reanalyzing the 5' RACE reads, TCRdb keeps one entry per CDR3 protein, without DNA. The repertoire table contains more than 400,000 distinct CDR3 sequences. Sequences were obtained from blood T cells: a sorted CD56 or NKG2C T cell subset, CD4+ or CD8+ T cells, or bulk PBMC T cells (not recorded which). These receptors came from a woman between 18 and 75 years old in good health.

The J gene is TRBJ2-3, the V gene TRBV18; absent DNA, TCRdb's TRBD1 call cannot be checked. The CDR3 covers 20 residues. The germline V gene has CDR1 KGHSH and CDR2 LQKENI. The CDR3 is CASSPSRRQGKAKSTDTQYF.

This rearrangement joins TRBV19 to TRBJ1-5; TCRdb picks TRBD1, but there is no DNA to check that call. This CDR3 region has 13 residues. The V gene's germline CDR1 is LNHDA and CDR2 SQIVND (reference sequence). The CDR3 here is CASGAGVVQPQHF.

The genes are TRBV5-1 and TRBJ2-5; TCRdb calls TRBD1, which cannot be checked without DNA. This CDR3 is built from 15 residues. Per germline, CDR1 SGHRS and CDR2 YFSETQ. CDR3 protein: CASSPPLTVQETQYF.

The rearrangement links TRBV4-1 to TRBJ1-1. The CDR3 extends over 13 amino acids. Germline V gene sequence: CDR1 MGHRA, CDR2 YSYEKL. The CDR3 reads CASAVGVRTEAFF.

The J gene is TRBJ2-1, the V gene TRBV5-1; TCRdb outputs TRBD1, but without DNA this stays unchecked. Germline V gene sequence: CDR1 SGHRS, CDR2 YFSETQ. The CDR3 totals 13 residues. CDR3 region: CASSPDNDNEQFF.

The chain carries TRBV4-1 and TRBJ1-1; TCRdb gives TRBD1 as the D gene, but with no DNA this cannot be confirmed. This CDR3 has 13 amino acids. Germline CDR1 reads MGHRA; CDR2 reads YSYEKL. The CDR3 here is CATHGTENTEAFF.

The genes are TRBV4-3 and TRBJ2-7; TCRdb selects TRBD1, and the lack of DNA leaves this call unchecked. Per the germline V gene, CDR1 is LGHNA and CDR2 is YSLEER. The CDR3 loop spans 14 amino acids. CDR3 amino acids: CASSQVSGEDEQYF.

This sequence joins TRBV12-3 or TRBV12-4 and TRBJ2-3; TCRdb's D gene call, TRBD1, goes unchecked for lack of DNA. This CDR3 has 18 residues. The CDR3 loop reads CASSFSPSGGQYTDTQYF.

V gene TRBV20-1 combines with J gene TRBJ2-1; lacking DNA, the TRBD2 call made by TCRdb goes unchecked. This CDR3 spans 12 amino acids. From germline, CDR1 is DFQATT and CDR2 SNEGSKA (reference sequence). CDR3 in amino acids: CSADSRGNEQFF.

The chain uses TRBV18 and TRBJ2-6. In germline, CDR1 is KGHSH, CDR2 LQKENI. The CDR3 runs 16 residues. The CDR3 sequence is CASSPPGPSGANVLTF.

The CDR3 sequence is CASSWLGSLNEQFF. The chain couples TRBV7-2 to TRBJ2-1. This CDR3 is 14 amino acids long. The germline V gene has CDR1 SGHTA and CDR2 FQGNSA.

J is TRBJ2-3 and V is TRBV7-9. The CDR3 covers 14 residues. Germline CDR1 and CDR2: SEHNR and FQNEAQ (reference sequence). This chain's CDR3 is CASTLRDLTDTQYF.

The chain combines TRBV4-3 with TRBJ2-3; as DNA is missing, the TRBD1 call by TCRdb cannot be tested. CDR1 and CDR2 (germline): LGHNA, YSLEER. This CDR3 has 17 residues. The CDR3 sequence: CASSSRTGYSSRDTQYF.

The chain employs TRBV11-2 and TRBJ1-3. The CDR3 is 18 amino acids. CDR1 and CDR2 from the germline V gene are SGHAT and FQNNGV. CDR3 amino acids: CASSLEGSRRVSGNTIYF.

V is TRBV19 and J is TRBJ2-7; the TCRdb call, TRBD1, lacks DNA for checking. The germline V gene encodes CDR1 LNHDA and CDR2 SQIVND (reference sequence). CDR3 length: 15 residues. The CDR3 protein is CASSVLRDPSYEQYF.

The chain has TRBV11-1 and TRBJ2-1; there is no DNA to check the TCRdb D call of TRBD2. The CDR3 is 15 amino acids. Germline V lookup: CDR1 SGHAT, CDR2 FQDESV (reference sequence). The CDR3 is CASSSPGRPPNEQFF.

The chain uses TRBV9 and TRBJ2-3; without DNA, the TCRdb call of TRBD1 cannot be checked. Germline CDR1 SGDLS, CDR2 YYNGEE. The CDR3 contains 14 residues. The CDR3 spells CASSGGTDTDTQYF.

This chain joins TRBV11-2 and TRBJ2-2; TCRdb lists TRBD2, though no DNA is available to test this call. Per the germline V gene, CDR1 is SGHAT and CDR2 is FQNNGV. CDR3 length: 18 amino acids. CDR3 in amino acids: CASSLDSLLAENTGELFF.

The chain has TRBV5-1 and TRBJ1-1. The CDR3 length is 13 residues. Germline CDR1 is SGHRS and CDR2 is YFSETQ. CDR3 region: CASSLMENTEAFF.

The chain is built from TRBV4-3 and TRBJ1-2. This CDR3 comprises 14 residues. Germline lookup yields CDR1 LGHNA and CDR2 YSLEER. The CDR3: CASSQDSRREGYTF.

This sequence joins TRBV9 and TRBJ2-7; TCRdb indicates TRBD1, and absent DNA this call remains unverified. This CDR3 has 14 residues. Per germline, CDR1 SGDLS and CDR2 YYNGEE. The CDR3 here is CASSEGTVAYEQYF. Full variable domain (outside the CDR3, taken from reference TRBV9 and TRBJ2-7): DSGVTQTPKHLITATGQRVTLRCSPRSGDLSVYWYQQSLDQGLQFLIQYYNGEERAKGNILERFSAQQFPDLHSELNLSSLELGDSALYFCASSEGTVAYEQYFGPGTRLTVT.

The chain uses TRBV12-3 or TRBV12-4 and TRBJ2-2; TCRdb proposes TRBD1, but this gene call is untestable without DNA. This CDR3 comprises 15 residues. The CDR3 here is CASSLGTGLAGELFF.